This T cell receptor (delta chain) was sequenced for a study of gamma-delta chains in newborns, infants, children. TCRdb called clones anew from the reads with CATT. The profile shows 15,000 or so delta-chain clones, 7.3% of them singletons. As for this clone: This specimen includes other DNA sequences encoding the same CDR3.

This CDR3 has 20 residues. J gave up 0 bases and V 0 bases, and 8 bases lay outside the gene matches. Germline values: CDR1 GEAIGNYY, CDR2 EKD. This clonotype was obtained from a child who was a newborn, infant or young child, either healthy, febrile or measles-vaccinated (not recorded which). Sequenced input: blood. The chain couples TRDV2 to TRDJ3, with TRDD3 matching 9 bases. This CDR3 reads CACDTLYWGTSSWDTRQMFF. DNA of the CDR3: TGTGCCTGTGACACCCTATACTGGGGGACTAGCTCCTGGGACACCCGACAGATGTTTTTC.